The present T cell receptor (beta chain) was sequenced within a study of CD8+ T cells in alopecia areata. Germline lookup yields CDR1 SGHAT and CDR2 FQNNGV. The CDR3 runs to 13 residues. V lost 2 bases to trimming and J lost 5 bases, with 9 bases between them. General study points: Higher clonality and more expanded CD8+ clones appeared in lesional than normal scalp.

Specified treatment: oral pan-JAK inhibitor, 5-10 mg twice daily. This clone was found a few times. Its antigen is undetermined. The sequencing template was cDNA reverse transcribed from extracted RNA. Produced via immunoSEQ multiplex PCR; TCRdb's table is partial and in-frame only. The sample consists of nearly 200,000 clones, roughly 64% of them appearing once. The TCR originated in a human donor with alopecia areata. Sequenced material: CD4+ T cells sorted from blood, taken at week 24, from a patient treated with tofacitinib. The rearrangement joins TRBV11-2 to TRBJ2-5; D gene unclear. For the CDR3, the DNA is TGTGCCAGCAGCTTATCAAGGGATGAGACCCAGTACTTC. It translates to CASSLSRDETQYF.